Shown below are 4 T cell receptor beta chains from a single sample sequenced in a study of blood T cell repertoires in COVID-19. The data were produced by immunoSEQ multiplex PCR, yet TCRdb's version contains in-frame clones alone and is incomplete. In the table there are 350,000 to 450,000 clones, approximately 93% of which are singletons. Sequences were obtained from PBMCs or T cells enriched from blood (not recorded which). The receptor set was obtained from a woman aged 40 to 55 who had been exposed to COVID-19.

This clone was found once. V gene TRBV10-1 combines with J gene TRBJ2-7, with D perhaps matching TRBD1 (6 bases). Germline-derived CDR1 and CDR2 are WNHNN and SYGVQD (reference sequence). V lost 0 bases and J 6 bases, leaving 12 bases between the germline ends. The CDR3 spans 14 residues. The chain's CDR3 is CASSESSGGSEQYF. DNA for the CDR3: TGCGCCAGCAGTGAGTCGAGTGGGGGCAGCGAGCAGTACTTC.

J is TRBJ2-1 and V is TRBV19; 8 nucleotides align to TRBD2. V gave up 1 base and J gave up 0 bases; unmatched junction bases: 2. Germline-derived CDR1 and CDR2 are LNHDA and SQIVND (reference sequence). This CDR3 is 16 amino acids long. Here the CDR3 DNA reads TGTGCCAGTAGTATAGGGAGCGGGGGCTCCTACAATGAGCAGTTCTTC. Translated: CASSIGSGGSYNEQFF.

The rearrangement links TRBV19 to TRBJ1-4, with 7 bases lining up with TRBD1. CDR3 length: 18 amino acids. CDR1 LNHDA and CDR2 SQIVND come from the germline V gene (reference sequence). The junction had 10 bases not matched to a gene; V was cut back by 3 bases and J by 0 bases. CDR3 sequence (DNA): TGTGCCAGTAGTATCATAGGGCAGGGGGTCGCAACTAATGAAAAACTGTTTTTT. This sequence encodes CASSIIGQGVATNEKLFF.

The genes are TRBV5-6 and TRBJ2-7, with 7 positions matching TRBD2. The length of the CDR3 is 13 residues. Germline V CDR1 and CDR2: SGHDT, YYEEEE. J was trimmed by 5 bases and V by 6 bases; bases with no gene match: 8. CDR3 sequence: CASIGRIRNEQYF. CDR3 DNA sequence: TGTGCCAGCATCGGGAGGATTCGGAACGAGCAGTACTTC.